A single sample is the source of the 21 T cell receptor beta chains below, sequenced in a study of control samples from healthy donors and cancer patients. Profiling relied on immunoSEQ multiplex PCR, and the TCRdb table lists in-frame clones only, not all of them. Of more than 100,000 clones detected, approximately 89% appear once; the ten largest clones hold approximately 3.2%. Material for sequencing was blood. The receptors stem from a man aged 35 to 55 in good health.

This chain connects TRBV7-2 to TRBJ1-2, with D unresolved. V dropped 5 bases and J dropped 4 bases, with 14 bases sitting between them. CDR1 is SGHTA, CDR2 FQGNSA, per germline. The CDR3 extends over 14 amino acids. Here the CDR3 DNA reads TGTGCCAGCAGCCCAAGGACGGCCAGCTATGGCTACACCTTC. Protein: CASSPRTASYGYTF.

Written as DNA, the CDR3 is TGTGCCAGCAGGGAGAGACGGGTGAACACTGAAGCTTTCTTT. Protein product: CASRERRVNTEAFF. The chain joins TRBV6-5 to TRBJ1-1, with D hard to call. CDR1 is MNHEY and CDR2 is SVGAGI in the germline V gene. V was cut by 6 bases and J by 0 bases, with 11 bases left in between. CDR3 size: 14 residues.

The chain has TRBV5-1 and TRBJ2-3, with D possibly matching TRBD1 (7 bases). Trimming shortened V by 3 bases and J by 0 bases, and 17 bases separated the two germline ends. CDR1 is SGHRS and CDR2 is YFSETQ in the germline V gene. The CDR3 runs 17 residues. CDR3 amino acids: CASSSRGGGPSTDTQYF. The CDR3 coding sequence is TGCGCCAGCAGCTCCCGAGGAGGGGGCCCGAGCACAGATACGCAGTATTTT. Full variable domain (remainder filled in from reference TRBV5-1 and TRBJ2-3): KAGVTQTPRYLIKTRGQQVTLSCSPISGHRSVSWYQQTPGQGLQFLFEYFSETQRNKGNFPGRFSGRQFSNSRSEMNVSTLELGDSALYLCASSSRGGGPSTDTQYFGPGTRLTVL.

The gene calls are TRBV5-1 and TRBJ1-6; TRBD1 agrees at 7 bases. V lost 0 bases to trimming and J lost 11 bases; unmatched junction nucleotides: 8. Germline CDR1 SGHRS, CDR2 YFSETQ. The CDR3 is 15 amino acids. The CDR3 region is CASSLAGRGGTPLHF. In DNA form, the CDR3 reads TGCGCCAGCAGCTTGGCAGGCAGGGGGGGGACACCCCTCCACTTT.

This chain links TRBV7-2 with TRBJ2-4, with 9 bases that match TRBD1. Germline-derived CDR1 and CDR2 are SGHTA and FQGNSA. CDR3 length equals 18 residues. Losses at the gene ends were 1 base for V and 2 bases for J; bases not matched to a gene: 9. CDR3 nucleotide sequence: TGTGCCAGCAGCTTAGTTTCATCGGGACAGGGATCCAAAAACATTCAGTACTTC. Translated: CASSLVSSGQGSKNIQYF. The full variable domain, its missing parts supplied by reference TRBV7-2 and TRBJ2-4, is GAGVSQSPSNKVTEKGKDVELRCDPISGHTALYWYRQSLGQGLEFLIYFQGNSAPDKSGLPSDRFSAERTGGSVSTLTIQRTQQEDSAVYLCASSLVSSGQGSKNIQYFGAGTRLSVL.

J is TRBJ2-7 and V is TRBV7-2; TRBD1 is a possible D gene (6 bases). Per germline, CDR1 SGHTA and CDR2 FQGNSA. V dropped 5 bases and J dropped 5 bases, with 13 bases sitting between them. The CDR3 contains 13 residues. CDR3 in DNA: TGTGCCAGCAGCGCCCCGCAGGGGCACGAGCAGTACTTC. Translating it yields CASSAPQGHEQYF.

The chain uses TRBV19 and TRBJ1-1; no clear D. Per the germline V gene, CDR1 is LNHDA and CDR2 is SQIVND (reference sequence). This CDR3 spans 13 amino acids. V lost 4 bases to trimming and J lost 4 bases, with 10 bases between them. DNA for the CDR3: TGTGCCAGTAGTACGGAAATGCGCACTGAAGCTTTCTTT. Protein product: CASSTEMRTEAFF.

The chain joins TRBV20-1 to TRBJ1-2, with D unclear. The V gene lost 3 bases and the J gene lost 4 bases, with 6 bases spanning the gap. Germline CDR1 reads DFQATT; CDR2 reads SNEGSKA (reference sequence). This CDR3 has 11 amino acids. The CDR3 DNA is TGCAGTGCTAGTACGGCCTATGGCTACACCTTC. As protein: CSASTAYGYTF.

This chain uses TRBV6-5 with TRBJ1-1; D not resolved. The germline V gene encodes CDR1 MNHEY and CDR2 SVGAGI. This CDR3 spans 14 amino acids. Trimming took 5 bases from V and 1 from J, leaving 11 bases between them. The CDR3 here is CASSPIGRNTEAFF. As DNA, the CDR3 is TGTGCCAGCAGTCCAATAGGGAGGAACACTGAAGCTTTCTTT.

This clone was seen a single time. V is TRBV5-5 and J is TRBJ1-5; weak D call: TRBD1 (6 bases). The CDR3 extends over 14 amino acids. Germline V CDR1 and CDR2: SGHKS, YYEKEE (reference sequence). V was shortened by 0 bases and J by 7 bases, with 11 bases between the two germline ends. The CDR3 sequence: CASSLEGGTQPQHF. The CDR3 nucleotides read TGTGCCAGCAGCTTGGAAGGGGGTACCCAGCCCCAGCATTTT.

CDR3 nucleotides: TGTGCCACCAGTGACTACAGGGGGGGAGGGACCCAGTACTTC. The encoded protein is CATSDYRGGGTQYF. The genes are TRBV24-1 and TRBJ2-5; D is perhaps TRBD1 (8 bases). CDR1 is KGHDR, CDR2 SFDVKD, per germline. V was shortened by 4 bases and J by 7 bases, with 15 bases between the two germline ends. CDR3 length: 14 residues.

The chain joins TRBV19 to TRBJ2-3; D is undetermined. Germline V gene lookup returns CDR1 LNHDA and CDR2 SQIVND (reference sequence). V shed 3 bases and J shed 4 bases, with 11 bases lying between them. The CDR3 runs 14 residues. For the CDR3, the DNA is TGTGCCAGTAGTATGGGCCAGGAAGCAGATACGCAGTATTTT. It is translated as CASSMGQEADTQYF.

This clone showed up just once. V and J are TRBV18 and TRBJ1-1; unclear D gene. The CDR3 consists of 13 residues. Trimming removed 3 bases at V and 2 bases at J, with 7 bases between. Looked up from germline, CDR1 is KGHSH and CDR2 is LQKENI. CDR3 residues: CASSPQANTEAFF. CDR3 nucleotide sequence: TGTGCCAGCTCACCCCAGGCCAACACTGAAGCTTTCTTT. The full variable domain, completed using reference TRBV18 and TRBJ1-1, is NAGVMQNPRHLVRRRGQEARLRCSPMKGHSHVYWYRQLPEEGLKFMVYLQKENIIDESGMPKERFSAEFPKEGPSILRIQQVVRGDSAAYFCASSPQANTEAFFGQGTRLTVV.

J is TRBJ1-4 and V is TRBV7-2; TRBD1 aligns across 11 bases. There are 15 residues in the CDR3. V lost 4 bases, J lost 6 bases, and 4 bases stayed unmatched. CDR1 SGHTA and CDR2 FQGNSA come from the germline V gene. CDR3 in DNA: TGTGCCAGCAGCTGGGGGACAGGGGGAGATGAAAAACTGTTTTTT. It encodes CASSWGTGGDEKLFF.

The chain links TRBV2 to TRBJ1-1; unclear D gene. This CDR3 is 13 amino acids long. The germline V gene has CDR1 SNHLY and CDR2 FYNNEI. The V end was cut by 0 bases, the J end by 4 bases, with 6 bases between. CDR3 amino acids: CASSEALFTEAFF. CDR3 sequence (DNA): TGTGCCAGCAGTGAAGCGCTGTTCACTGAAGCTTTCTTT.

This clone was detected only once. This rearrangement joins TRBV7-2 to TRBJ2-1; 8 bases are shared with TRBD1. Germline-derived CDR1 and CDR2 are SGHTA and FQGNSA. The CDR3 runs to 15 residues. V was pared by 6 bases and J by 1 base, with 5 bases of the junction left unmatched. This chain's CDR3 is CASRPDRASYNEQFF. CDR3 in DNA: TGTGCCAGCAGACCGGACAGGGCATCCTACAATGAGCAGTTCTTC.

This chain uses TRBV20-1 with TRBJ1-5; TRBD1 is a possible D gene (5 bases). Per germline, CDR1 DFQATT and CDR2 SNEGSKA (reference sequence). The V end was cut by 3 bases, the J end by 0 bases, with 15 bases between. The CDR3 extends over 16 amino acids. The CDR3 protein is CSASTGAQGSNQPQHF. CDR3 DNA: TGCAGTGCTAGTACCGGGGCCCAAGGTAGCAATCAGCCCCAGCATTTT.

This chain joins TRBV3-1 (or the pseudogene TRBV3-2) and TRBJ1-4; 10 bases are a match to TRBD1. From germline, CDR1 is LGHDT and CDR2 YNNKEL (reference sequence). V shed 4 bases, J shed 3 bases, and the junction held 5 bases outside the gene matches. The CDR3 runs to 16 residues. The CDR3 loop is CASSRGTGVPNEKLFF. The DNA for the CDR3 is TGTGCCAGCAGCCGTGGGACAGGGGTACCTAATGAAAAACTGTTTTTT.

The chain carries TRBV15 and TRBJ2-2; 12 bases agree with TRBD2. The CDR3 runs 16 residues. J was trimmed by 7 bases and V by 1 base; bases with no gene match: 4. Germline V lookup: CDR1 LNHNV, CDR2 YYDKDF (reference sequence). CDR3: CATSRGTSGALGELFF. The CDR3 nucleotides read TGTGCCACCAGCAGAGGGACTAGCGGGGCCCTCGGGGAGCTGTTTTTT.

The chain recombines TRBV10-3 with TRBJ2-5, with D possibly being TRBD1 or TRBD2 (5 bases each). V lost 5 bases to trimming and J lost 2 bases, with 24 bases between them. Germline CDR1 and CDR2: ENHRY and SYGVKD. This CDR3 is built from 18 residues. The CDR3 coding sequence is TGTGCCATCAGTAACTCTCCGGGACGCAAGGGCCCACAAGAGACCCAGTACTTC. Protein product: CAISNSPGRKGPQETQYF.

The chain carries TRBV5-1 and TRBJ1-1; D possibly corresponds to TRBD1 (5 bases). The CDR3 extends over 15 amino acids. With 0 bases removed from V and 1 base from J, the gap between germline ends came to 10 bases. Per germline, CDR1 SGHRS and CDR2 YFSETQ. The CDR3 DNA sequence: TGCGCCAGCAGCTTGGTCGGGGCCGCGAACACTGAAGCTTTCTTT. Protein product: CASSLVGAANTEAFF.